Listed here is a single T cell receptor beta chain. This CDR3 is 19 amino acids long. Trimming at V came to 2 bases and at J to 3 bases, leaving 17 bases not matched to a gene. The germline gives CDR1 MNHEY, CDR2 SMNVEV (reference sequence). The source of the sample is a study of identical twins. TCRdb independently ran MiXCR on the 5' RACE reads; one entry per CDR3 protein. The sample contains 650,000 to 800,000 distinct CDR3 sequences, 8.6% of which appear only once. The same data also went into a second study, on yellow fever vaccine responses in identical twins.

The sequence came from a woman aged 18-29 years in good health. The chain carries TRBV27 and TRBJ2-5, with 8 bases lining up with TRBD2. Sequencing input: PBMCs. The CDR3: CASSLLRGSSGSFEETQYF. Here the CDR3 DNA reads TGTGCCAGCAGTTTACTTCGGGGGTCAAGCGGGAGCTTCGAAGAGACCCAGTACTTC.